These T cell receptor beta chains were read from a single sample in a study of blood T cell repertoires in COVID-19. Repertoires were generated with immunoSEQ multiplex PCR, while TCRdb's copy carries only in-frame clones and drops some. The sample lists some 180,000 clones, 81% occurring once. The specimen was peripheral blood. The receptors originated from a woman aged 40 to 50 with COVID-19, enrolled during active disease. Each CDR3 is given with its conserved first and last residue. D genes are given only for firm matches. Rows give clone size only sometimes, using once, few, many, or a class for an expanded clone.

cdr3_nt cdr3_aa j_call d_call v_call clone_size
TGCGCCAGCAGAAAAGGGGGCTTGAATGAGCAGTTCTTC CASRKGGLNEQFF TRBJ2-1 TRBD1 TRBV5-1 NA
TGTGCCAGCAGCGCGACAGGGTTTGAAGGTGGCTACACCTTC CASSATGFEGGYTF TRBJ1-2 TRBD1 TRBV2 NA
TGTGCCAGCAGCCAACGGGGCTCTGGAAACACCATATATTTT CASSQRGSGNTIYF TRBJ1-3 NA TRBV3-1/TRBV3-2 NA
TGTGCCACCAGCACCGGACTAGCGGGGCTCCAAGAGACCCAGTACTTC CATSTGLAGLQETQYF TRBJ2-5 TRBD2 TRBV15 few
TGTGCCAGCGAGTCCTCTGGGGCCAACGTCCTGACTTTC CASESSGANVLTF TRBJ2-6 NA TRBV2 NA
TGTGCCAGCAGTAGACAGGGAAGGGAGTCCGATGAGCAGTTCTTC CASSRQGRESDEQFF TRBJ2-1 TRBD1 TRBV2 NA
TGTGCTAGTGCACTAGCGGGAGTCTACACCGGGGAGCTGTTTTTT CASALAGVYTGELFF TRBJ2-2 TRBD2 TRBV12-5 NA
TGTGCCAGCAGGGGGGACAGGGGGAGCAATCAGCCCCAGCATTTT CASRGDRGSNQPQHF TRBJ1-5 TRBD1 TRBV6-5 NA
TGTGCCAGCAGCCAGCGGACAGGGAAAGAAAAACTGTTTTTT CASSQRTGKEKLFF TRBJ1-4 TRBD1 TRBV3-1/TRBV3-2 NA
TGTGCCAGTAGTATAGACGGACAGGGATTAAACACTGAAGCTTTCTTT CASSIDGQGLNTEAFF TRBJ1-1 TRBD1 TRBV19 NA
TGTGCCAGCAGCTCACTACAGGGAGATCAGCCCCAGCATTTT CASSSLQGDQPQHF TRBJ1-5 NA TRBV5-5 NA
TGTGCCAGTAGTGCGGGACTAGCTCCCTACGAGCAGTACTTC CASSAGLAPYEQYF TRBJ2-7 TRBD2 TRBV19 NA
TGTGCCAGCAGTTCACGACAGGGGGTTAATCAGCCCCAGCATTTT CASSSRQGVNQPQHF TRBJ1-5 TRBD1 TRBV28 NA
TGTGCCAGCTCTCCAGACCGGGACAGGGCGGGCTACACCTTC CASSPDRDRAGYTF TRBJ1-2 TRBD1 TRBV18 NA
TGTGCCAGCAGCCAAAAGCGCACAGGGAACTATTATAGCAATCAGCCCCAGCATTTT CASSQKRTGNYYSNQPQHF TRBJ1-5 NA TRBV3-1/TRBV3-2 NA
TGCGCCAGCAGCTTGGTCCAGGGGGCTGCCTACGAGCAGTACTTC CASSLVQGAAYEQYF TRBJ2-7 TRBD1 TRBV5-1 NA
TGTGCCAGCGCGGGAGACACCTACGAGCAGTACTTC CASAGDTYEQYF TRBJ2-7 TRBD2 TRBV28 NA
TGTGCCAGCAGCTTAGCCTTCACAGATACGCAGTATTTT CASSLAFTDTQYF TRBJ2-3 NA TRBV7-2 NA
TGTGCCAGCAGCTCCCGGACTAGCGGGAGATATGAGCAGTTCTTC CASSSRTSGRYEQFF TRBJ2-1 TRBD2 TRBV13 NA
TGTGCCAGCAGCTTGAGGCGGGATGGAAACACCGGGGAGCTGTTTTTT CASSLRRDGNTGELFF TRBJ2-2 NA TRBV5-6 many
TGTGCCAGCAGCCCACGACAGAACTATGGCTACACCTTC CASSPRQNYGYTF TRBJ1-2 NA TRBV3-1/TRBV3-2 once
TGTGCCAGCAGCACCAAACAGGGGTTAGAGGGCTACACCTTC CASSTKQGLEGYTF TRBJ1-2 TRBD1 TRBV7-8 few
TGTGCTAGTGGTTTGGTTGTGATCGGTTCTAACTATGGCTACACCTTC CASGLVVIGSNYGYTF TRBJ1-2 NA TRBV12-5 NA
TGCGCCAGCAGCCTGGACAGAAACATTCAGTACTTC CASSLDRNIQYF TRBJ2-4 NA TRBV5-1 NA
TGTGCCAGCAGTGAAAATCGCAAAACTTATAGCAATCAGCCCCAGCATTTT CASSENRKTYSNQPQHF TRBJ1-5 NA TRBV2 NA
TGTGCCAGCAGCCGACAGGGGGTAACGAACACCGGGGAGCTGTTTTTT CASSRQGVTNTGELFF TRBJ2-2 TRBD1 TRBV7-3 once
TGTGCCAGCAGCGTTAGCGGGGGGAGCCAAGAGACCCAGTACTTC CASSVSGGSQETQYF TRBJ2-5 TRBD2 TRBV7-3 few
TGTGCCAGCAGTTACTCGAGAACCGGGGAGCTGTTTTTT CASSYSRTGELFF TRBJ2-2 NA TRBV6-5 NA
TGTGCCAGCAGAGAGACAGGGGCTAATGAAAAACTGTTTTTT CASRETGANEKLFF TRBJ1-4 TRBD1 TRBV28 NA
TGTGCCAGCAGCGCGCCGACCCTCGGGGGGGCAGACTCCTACGAGCAGTACTTC CASSAPTLGGADSYEQYF TRBJ2-7 TRBD2 TRBV9 few
TGTGCCAGCACCCTCCTGGACAGGGCCGACGGGGGCTACACCTTC CASTLLDRADGGYTF TRBJ1-2 TRBD1 TRBV28 once
TGTGCCAGCAGCGGGGCCGAGGACAGGGGAACCTACGAGCAGTACTTC CASSGAEDRGTYEQYF TRBJ2-7 TRBD1 TRBV9 NA
TGCGCCAGCAGTGGAGGACAGGACTACGAGCAGTACTTC CASSGGQDYEQYF TRBJ2-7 TRBD1 TRBV10-1 NA
TGTGCCAGCAGTTACGATGTCACTCCCTACAATGAGCAGTTCTTC CASSYDVTPYNEQFF TRBJ2-1 NA TRBV27 NA
TGTGCCAGCAGCTTAAGCACCAGCAGGGGGCTTGGTGGCTACACCTTC CASSLSTSRGLGGYTF TRBJ1-2 TRBD1 TRBV7-9 NA
TGTGCCAGCAGCTTAACTAGCGGCTTCGAGGAGACCCAGTACTTC CASSLTSGFEETQYF TRBJ2-5 NA TRBV7-3 NA
TGCGCCAGCAGCCAAGAGGGGACAGGGGGAGAAGGGGGCTATGGCTACACCTTC CASSQEGTGGEGGYGYTF TRBJ1-2 TRBD1 TRBV4-1 NA
TGTGCCAGCAGCGTATCGGTCCTAGGTAGCGACCAAGAGACCCAGTACTTC CASSVSVLGSDQETQYF TRBJ2-5 NA TRBV9 NA
TGTGCCAGCAGCGTAGATCCTAGCTCCTACGAGCAGTACTTC CASSVDPSSYEQYF TRBJ2-7 NA TRBV9 NA
TGTGCCAGCAGGATCAGGGGTCAAGAGACCCAGTACTTC CASRIRGQETQYF TRBJ2-5 NA TRBV6-5 NA
TGTGCTAGCAGCCGATTTAGCGGCAATGAGCAGTTCTTC CASSRFSGNEQFF TRBJ2-1 NA TRBV7-7 NA